The subject of this entry is one T cell receptor beta chain. A single count supports this clone. What this receptor recognizes is not known. No per-base quality is available; no much larger clone lies one base away. This sample was included in a study of blood T cell repertoires in COVID-19 (dated by TCRdb to about 2020). About the full investigation: Samples covering the acute and convalescent phases of COVID-19 were provided by collaborators in the United States, Italy and Spain. Samples came from the ongoing ImmuneRACE study (first 160 participants) plus 1,254 subjects from 6 global collaborators. The material from the prospective study consisted of cDNA or gDNA derived from T cells, B-cell-depleted T cells, or PBMCs. HLA class I and class II types, where available, came from metadata supplied by the sample provider rather than from assay-based typing. A de-identified subject ID, COVID-19 status, age in years and sex were almost always included in the sample metadata. The repertoires were released in a freely available public database intended as a resource for research on the immune response to SARS-CoV-2. Subjects who had been exposed to COVID-19, were actively infected with it, or had recovered from it provided the deeply sampled blood TCRbeta repertoires that made up the dataset. Study-wide conclusions, independent of this receptor: Clinical and demographic metadata were provided uncurated, with the amount varying by source and participant.

Enrolling through a virtual design, the prospective study's participants ranged in age from roughly 18 to 89 years and lived across about two dozen United States geographic areas. To assign participants to cohorts, the prospective study relied on clinical history that participants themselves reported in a screening survey and a study questionnaire. For ImmuneRACE Cohort 3, a participant was defined as recovered based on two consecutive negative NP/OP PCR tests, clearance by a healthcare professional, or resolution of symptoms. Mobile phlebotomists in the prospective study collected whole blood, serum and a nasopharyngeal or oropharyngeal swab from every participant. Over an approximately 2-month period, participants in the prospective study had the option of providing additional blood draws and questionnaires. Before DNA extraction, prospective study blood samples were shipped either frozen or at room temperature.

V trim: 0 bases; J trim: 1 base; unmatched bases: 5. CDR1 SGHRS and CDR2 YFSETQ were looked up in the germline V gene. The cysteine opens and the phenylalanine closes a CDR3 of 16 amino acids. Only the CDR3 DNA stays, 48 bases, in frame from base 1. TCRbeta CDR3 regions were amplified from genomic DNA by means of the immunoSEQ Assay, a bias-controlled multiplex PCR. Processing in the source paper ran as follows. The number of nucleated cells in each sample was estimated from the amplification of reference gene primers within the assay. To quantify the absolute abundance of each unique TCRbeta CDR3 rearrangement, sequence reads were collapsed and filtered. Productive Simpson clonality was computed per sample as the square root of Simpson's diversity index over productive rearrangements. The source is immuneACCESS, and TCRdb retained only in-frame sequences with V and J called. Part of the clones is not carried over; for the studies checked, unresolved V genes explain less than half of this, and the remainder is unexplained. V and J calls plus clone size are reproduced from that table; the DNA served to infer D and trimming. Recorded for this sample are approximately 490,000 clones; roughly 87% of them occurred a single time. The top ten hold about 0.75% of the sample.

Sequencing was carried out using PBMCs or T cells enriched from blood (not recorded which). Here the chain combines TRBV5-1 and TRBJ2-3; 7 central bases correspond to TRBD2. This receptor was obtained from a woman aged 18-29 years who had recovered from COVID-19. The DNA sequence reads TGCGCCAGCAGCTTGGCGGCGGGGGAGGGCACAGATACGCAGTATTTT. Translation gives CASSLAAGEGTDTQYF.